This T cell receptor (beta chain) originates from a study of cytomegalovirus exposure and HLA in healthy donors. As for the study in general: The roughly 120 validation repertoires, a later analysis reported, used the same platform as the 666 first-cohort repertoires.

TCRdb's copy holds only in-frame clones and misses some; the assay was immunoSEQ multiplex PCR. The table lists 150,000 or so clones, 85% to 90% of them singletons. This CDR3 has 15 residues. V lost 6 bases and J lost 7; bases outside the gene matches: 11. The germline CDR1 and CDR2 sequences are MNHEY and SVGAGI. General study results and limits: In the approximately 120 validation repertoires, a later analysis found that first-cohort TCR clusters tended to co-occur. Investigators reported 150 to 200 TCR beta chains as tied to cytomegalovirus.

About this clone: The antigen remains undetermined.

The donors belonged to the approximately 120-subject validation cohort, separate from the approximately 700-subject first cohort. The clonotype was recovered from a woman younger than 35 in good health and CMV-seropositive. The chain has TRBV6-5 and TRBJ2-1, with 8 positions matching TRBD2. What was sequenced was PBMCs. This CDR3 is CASRTPSGRGNEQFF. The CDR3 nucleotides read TGTGCCAGCAGAACCCCCAGCGGGAGAGGGAATGAGCAGTTCTTC.